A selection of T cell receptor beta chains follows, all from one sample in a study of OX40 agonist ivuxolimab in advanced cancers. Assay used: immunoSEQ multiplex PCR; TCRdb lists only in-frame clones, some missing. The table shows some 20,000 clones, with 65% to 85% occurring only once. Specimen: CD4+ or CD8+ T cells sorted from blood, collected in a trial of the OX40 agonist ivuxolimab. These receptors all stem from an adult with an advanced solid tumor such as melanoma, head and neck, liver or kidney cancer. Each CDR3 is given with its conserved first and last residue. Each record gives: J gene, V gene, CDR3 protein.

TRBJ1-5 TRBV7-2 CASSLRTGGNQPQHF
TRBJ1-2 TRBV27 CASSSRTGSSSGYTF
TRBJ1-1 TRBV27 CASSLSGQVNTEAFF
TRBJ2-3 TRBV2 CASSAEVLTDTQYF
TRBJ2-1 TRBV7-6 CASSLGGLRSPLNEQFF
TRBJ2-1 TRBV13 CASSPEGLAYDEQFF
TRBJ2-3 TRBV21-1 CASSNRGSTDTQYF
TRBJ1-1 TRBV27 CASSLARLNTEAFF
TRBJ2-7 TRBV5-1 CASRRAGYEQYF
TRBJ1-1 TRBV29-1 CSVGQIVRHTEAFF
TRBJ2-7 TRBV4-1 CASSQDDRASYEQYF
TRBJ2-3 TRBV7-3 CASSSSRSTDTQYF
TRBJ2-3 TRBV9 CASSVGLAGTDTQYF
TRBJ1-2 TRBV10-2 CASSESTRNYGYTF
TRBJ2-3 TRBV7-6 CASSYDLAGGEGTQYF
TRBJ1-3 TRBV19 CASSMGRPGSGNTIYF
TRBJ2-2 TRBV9 CASSVGGTGELFF
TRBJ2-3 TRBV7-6 CASSLEQRGSTDTQYF
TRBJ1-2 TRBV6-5 CASSYSSGNYGYTF
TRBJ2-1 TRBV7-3 CASSPESYNEQFF
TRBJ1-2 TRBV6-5 CASSSWGGGYGYTF
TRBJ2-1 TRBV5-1 CASSPSGGALEDEQFF
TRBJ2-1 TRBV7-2 CASTPLGSNEQFF
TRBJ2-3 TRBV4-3 CASSPKREGTDTQYF
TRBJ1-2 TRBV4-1 CASSQGQGGSYGYTF
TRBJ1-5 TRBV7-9 CASSLEGTPNQPQHF
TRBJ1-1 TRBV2 CASSLTGEVNTEAFF
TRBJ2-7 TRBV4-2 CASSRTGQSSYEQYF
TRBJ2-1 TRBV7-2 CASSNGLAVYNEQFF
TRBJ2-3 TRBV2 CATPAGSTDTQYF
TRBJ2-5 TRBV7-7 CASSLALVAGQETQYF
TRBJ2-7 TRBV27 CASSLGRGPYEQYF
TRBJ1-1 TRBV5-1 CASSLGGGTEAFF
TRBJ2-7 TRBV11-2 CASSHTGGHEQYF
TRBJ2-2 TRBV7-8 CASSPLRGVGANTGELFF
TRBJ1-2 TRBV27 CASSLTGRGNYGYTF
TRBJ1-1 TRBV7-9 CASSLGGTGAFF
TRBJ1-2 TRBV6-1 CASSEEVDLRVYTF
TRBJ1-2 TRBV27 CASSQFSVNYGYTF
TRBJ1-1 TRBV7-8 CASSLRPSYTPGGTEAFF
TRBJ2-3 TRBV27 CASSWTGKGTDTQYF
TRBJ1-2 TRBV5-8 CASSLPGSNYGYTF
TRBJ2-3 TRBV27 CASSPSAGEYTDTQYF
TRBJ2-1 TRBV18 CASSPPGTSERYNEQFF
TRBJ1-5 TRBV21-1 CASSKVEAGPRPFSNQPQHF
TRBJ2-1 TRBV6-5 CASSYPRTGGNEQFF
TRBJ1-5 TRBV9 CASSPSGGPQPQHF
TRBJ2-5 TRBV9 CASSSPWDSGETQYF